Each of the 8 T cell receptor beta chains below was sequenced from the same sample in a study of CD8 T cells in Susac syndrome. After extraction with the RNeasy kit, 0.5 to 1 ug of the RNA was reverse transcribed using random hexamers. From the immunoSEQ multiplex PCR reads, TCRdb called clonotypes with MiXCR, one entry per CDR3 protein. The sample includes around 180,000 distinct CDR3 sequences, 95% of them seen just once. Sequencing input: CD4+ T cells from PBMCs. These receptors all come from a human donor with multiple sclerosis.

The chain recombines TRBV7-9 with TRBJ2-1, with D perhaps TRBD1 (6 bases). The V gene's germline CDR1 is SEHNR and CDR2 FQNEAQ (reference sequence). The CDR3 has 16 amino acids. The V end lost 4 bases, the J end lost 5 bases, and 18 bases lay between the germline ends. The CDR3: CASSSSPIPGDNEQFF. In nucleotides, the CDR3 is TGTGCCAGCAGCTCGAGTCCCATCCCAGGGGACAATGAGCAGTTCTTC.

The chain employs TRBV27 and TRBJ2-3; 7 bases match TRBD2. The CDR3 covers 14 residues. Trimming cost V 5 bases and J 4 bases; bases outside gene matches: 6. Germline V CDR1 and CDR2: MNHEY, SMNVEV (reference sequence). The CDR3 is CASSLTSRADTQYF. CDR3 bases: TGTGCCAGCAGTCTGACTAGCAGGGCAGATACGCAGTATTTT.

This sequence joins TRBV20-1 and TRBJ1-6; D may be TRBD1 (5 bases). This CDR3 has 14 residues. The germline V gene has CDR1 DFQATT and CDR2 SNEGSKA (reference sequence). V was cut by 6 bases and J by 0 bases, with 9 bases left in between. The CDR3 sequence: CSASGGSYNSPLHF. The CDR3 DNA sequence: TGCAGTGCCTCGGGGGGCTCCTATAATTCACCCCTCCACTTT.

The rearrangement uses TRBV21-1 and TRBJ2-1; the table calls TRBD1, which could not be checked here. TRBV21-1 is a pseudogene. CDR3 length equals 15 residues. CDR3 nucleotides: TGTGCCAGCAGTCCGCCCGGGACTACCTACAATGAGCAGTTCTTC. Translating it yields CASSPPGTTYNEQFF.

V is TRBV20-1 and J is TRBJ1-2, with 7 bases fitting TRBD1. Germline V gene sequence: CDR1 DFQATT, CDR2 SNEGSKA (reference sequence). The CDR3 is made up of 14 amino acids. With 6 bases clipped from V and 4 bases from J, the junction kept 11 bases outside the gene matches. The DNA for the CDR3 is TGCAGTGCCAGCGATACAGGGGTGAGCTATGGCTACACCTTC. This codes for CSASDTGVSYGYTF.

The chain uses TRBV29-1 and TRBJ2-7; 7 nucleotides line up with TRBD2. V lost 7 bases, J lost 0 bases, and 9 bases stayed unmatched. This CDR3 has 14 amino acids. From germline, CDR1 is SQVTM and CDR2 ANQGSEA. CDR3 DNA: TGCAGCGGGACCGGGACGGGGGGCTCCTACGAGCAGTACTTC. It is translated as CSGTGTGGSYEQYF.

This CDR3 reads CSGGTAYGYTF. In DNA form, the CDR3 reads TGCAGCGGAGGGACAGCCTATGGCTACACCTTC. The chain recombines TRBV29-1 with TRBJ1-2; 7 bases line up with TRBD1. The CDR3 length is 11 residues. CDR1 is SQVTM, CDR2 ANQGSEA, per germline. With 7 bases clipped from V and 4 bases from J, the junction kept 3 bases outside the gene matches.

The rearrangement joins TRBV20-1 to TRBJ2-3; 9 bases are a match to TRBD2. The CDR3 sequence is 14 residues long. Germline V gene data show CDR1 as DFQATT and CDR2 as SNEGSKA (reference sequence). V trimming: 6 bases; J trimming: 2 bases; junction bases outside the gene matches: 6. The DNA for the CDR3 is TGCAGTGCCATCAGCGGGGGGAACACAGATACGCAGTATTTT. Translated, it gives CSAISGGNTDTQYF.